This is a list of T cell receptor beta chains from one sample in a study of somatic mutations in cytotoxic T cells in rheumatoid arthritis. The data were produced by immunoSEQ multiplex PCR, yet TCRdb's version contains in-frame clones alone and is incomplete. The sample lists thousands of clones, roughly four fifths seen once, with 30% to 45% in the top ten. What was sequenced was CD8+ T cells sorted from blood. These receptors were collected from a woman between 55 and 75 years old in good health. CDR3s include the opening cysteine and the closing phenylalanine or tryptophan. D genes are given only for firm matches. Not all rows give a size; the values are once, few, many and, for expanded clones, a class.

clone_size j_call v_call d_call cdr3_aa cdr3_nt
. TRBJ1-1 TRBV27 . CASSLSVGQNTEAFF TGTGCCAGCAGTTTATCGGTGGGACAGAACACTGAAGCTTTCTTT
. TRBJ2-7 TRBV2 . CASSEENPLGTTYEQYF TGTGCCAGCAGTGAAGAAAACCCCCTTGGGACAACCTACGAGCAGTACTTC
once TRBJ2-1 TRBV19 TRBD2 CASSSSGSSYNEQFF TGTGCCAGTAGTAGTAGCGGGAGCTCCTACAATGAGCAGTTCTTC
. TRBJ2-7 TRBV18 TRBD1 CASSLGTGWYEQYF TGTGCCAGCTCACTCGGGACAGGGTGGTACGAGCAGTACTTC
once TRBJ2-7 TRBV27 . CASSLNPQGYEQYF TGTGCCAGCAGTCTCAACCCTCAGGGTTACGAGCAGTACTTC
. TRBJ2-1 TRBV7-9 TRBD2 CASSPAETSRNNEQFF TGTGCCAGCAGCCCCGCCGAGACTAGCAGAAACAATGAGCAGTTCTTC
. TRBJ2-7 TRBV4-1 . CASSQVGRYEQYF TGCGCCAGCAGCCAAGTTGGCAGGTACGAGCAGTACTTC
. TRBJ2-1 TRBV7-2 . CASSFTSYNEQFF TGTGCCAGCAGCTTTACATCCTACAATGAGCAGTTCTTC
. TRBJ2-2 TRBV4-2 TRBD1 CASSQSGQGITGELFF TGTGCCAGCAGCCAATCAGGACAGGGGATCACCGGGGAGCTGTTTTTT
. TRBJ2-1 TRBV28 TRBD2 CASRLGLAGVPYNEQFF TGTGCCAGCAGGCTGGGACTAGCGGGAGTCCCCTACAATGAGCAGTTCTTC
. TRBJ1-5 TRBV30 TRBD1 CAWSDGTGGYSNQPQHF TGTGCCTGGAGCGATGGGACAGGCGGATATAGCAATCAGCCCCAGCATTTT
. TRBJ1-3 TRBV7-8 . CASSLEGDYTF TGTGCCAGCAGCTTAGAAGGTGACTACACTTTT
. TRBJ1-1 TRBV19 . CASSMSRDTEAFF TGTGCCAGTAGTATGAGCAGGGACACTGAAGCTTTCTTT
. TRBJ2-1 TRBV11-2 . CASSLGSAWEQFF TGTGCCAGCAGCTTAGGGTCCGCGTGGGAGCAGTTCTTC
. TRBJ1-1 TRBV5-5 TRBD1 CASSQQGDTEAFF TGTGCCAGCAGCCAACAGGGGGACACTGAAGCTTTCTTT
. TRBJ1-6 TRBV27 TRBD1 CASSFGTGGNSPLHF TGTGCCAGCAGTTTTGGGACAGGGGGTAATTCACCCCTCCACTTT
once TRBJ1-3 TRBV6-1 . CASSELAGGSGNTIYF TGTGCCAGCAGTGAATTAGCAGGAGGCTCTGGAAACACCATATATTTT
few TRBJ2-7 TRBV7-9 TRBD1 CASSGPGQNTYEQYF TGTGCCAGCAGCGGACCGGGACAGAATACCTACGAGCAGTACTTC
. TRBJ2-5 TRBV5-4 TRBD2 CASSVAGGQETQYF TGTGCCAGCAGCGTAGCGGGGGGGCAGGAGACCCAGTACTTC
few TRBJ2-5 TRBV7-3 . CASSLTGGYVETQYF TGTGCCAGCAGCTTGACAGGAGGATACGTTGAGACCCAGTACTTC
. TRBJ2-6 TRBV9 TRBD1 CASGVGTGGAGANVLTF TGTGCCAGCGGCGTGGGGACAGGGGGCGCAGGGGCCAACGTCCTGACTTTC
. TRBJ1-2 TRBV13 TRBD1 CASSGRDSFYGYTF TGTGCCAGCAGCGGAAGGGACAGCTTCTATGGCTACACCTTC
few TRBJ1-3 TRBV11-1 TRBD1 CASSSGQISGNTIYF TGTGCCAGCAGCTCGGGACAGATCTCTGGAAACACCATATATTTT